This T cell receptor (beta chain) was sequenced in a study of cutaneous CD30+ T cell lymphoproliferative disorder and hepatitis E (dated by TCRdb to between 2017 and 2018). The library was prepared using the immunoSEQ multiplex PCR assay. TCRdb carries this immuneACCESS record with in-frame sequences only. Its versions omit some clonotypes, under half of them owing to an unresolved V gene in the studies checked, with the rest unexplained. This sample is represented by about 1,100 clones; about 86% of them were singletons. The biggest ten clones account for around four fifths of the sample. This clone was picked up one time. No cognate antigen has been identified for it. No per-base quality is available; no much larger clone lies one base away. From cysteine to phenylalanine, the CDR3 is 14 amino acids long. Left in the record is the CDR3 DNA by itself, 42 bases read in frame from the first base. The germline V gene provides CDR1 SGHTA and CDR2 FQGTGA. A distance of 10 bases separates the germline ends of V and J, which lose 2 bases and 4 bases respectively.

Sequencing was performed on skin tissue. This receptor was obtained from a human donor with a cutaneous T cell lymphoproliferative disorder associated with hepatitis E virus. Rearrangement joined TRBV7-3 to TRBJ2-3; TRBD1 is possibly the D segment (5 matching bases). The DNA is TGTGCCAGCAGCTTAGGAAGGGGCTCAGATACGCAGTATTTT. This encodes CASSLGRGSDTQYF.